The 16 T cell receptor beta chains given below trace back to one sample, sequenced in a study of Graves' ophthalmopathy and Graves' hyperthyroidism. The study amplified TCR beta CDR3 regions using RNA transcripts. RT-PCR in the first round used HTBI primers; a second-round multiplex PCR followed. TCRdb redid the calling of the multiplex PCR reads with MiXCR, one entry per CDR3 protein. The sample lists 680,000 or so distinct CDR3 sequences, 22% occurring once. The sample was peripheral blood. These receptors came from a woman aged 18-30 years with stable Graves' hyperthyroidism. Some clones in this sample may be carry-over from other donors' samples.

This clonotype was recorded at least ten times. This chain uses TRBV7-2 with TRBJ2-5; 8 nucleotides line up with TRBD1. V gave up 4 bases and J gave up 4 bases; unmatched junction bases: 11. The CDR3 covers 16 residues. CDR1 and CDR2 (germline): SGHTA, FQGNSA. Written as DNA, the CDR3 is TGTGCCAGCAGCTACCAAGGACAGGGAATTGCAGAGACCCAGTACTTC. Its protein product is CASSYQGQGIAETQYF. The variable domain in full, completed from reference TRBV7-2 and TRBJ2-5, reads GAGVSQSPSNKVTEKGKDVELRCDPISGHTALYWYRQSLGQGLEFLIYFQGNSAPDKSGLPSDRFSAERTGGSVSTLTIQRTQQEDSAVYLCASSYQGQGIAETQYFGPGTRLLVL.

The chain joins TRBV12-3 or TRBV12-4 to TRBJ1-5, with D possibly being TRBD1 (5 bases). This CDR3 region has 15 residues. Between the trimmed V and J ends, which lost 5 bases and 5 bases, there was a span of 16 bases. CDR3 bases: TGTGCCAGCAGTCTTGTACGTAGGGGACATCAGCCCCAGCATTTT. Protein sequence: CASSLVRRGHQPQHF.

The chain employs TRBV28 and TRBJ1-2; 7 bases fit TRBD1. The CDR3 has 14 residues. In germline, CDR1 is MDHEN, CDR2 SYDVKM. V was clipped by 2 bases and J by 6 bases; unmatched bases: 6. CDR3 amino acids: CASSLNRGFDGYTF. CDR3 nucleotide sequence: TGTGCCAGCAGTTTAAACAGGGGATTTGATGGCTACACCTTC.

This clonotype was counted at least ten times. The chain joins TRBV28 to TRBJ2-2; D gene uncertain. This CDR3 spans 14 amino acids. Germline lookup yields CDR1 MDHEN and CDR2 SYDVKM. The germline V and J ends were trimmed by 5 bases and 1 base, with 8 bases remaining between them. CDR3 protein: CASSRTRNTGELFF. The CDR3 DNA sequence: TGTGCCAGCAGTAGGACCCGGAACACCGGGGAGCTGTTTTTT.

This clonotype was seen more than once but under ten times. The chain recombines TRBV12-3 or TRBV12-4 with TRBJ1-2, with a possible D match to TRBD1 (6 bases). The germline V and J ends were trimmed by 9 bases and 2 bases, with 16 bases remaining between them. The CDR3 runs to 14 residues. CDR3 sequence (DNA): TGTGCCAGTTGGGGGGGGCCGGAGAACTATGGCTACACCTTC. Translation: CASWGGPENYGYTF.

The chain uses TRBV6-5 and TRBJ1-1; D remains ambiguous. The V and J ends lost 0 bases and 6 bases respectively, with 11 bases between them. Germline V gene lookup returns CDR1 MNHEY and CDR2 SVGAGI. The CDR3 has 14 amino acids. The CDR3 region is CASSYSTGVAEAFF. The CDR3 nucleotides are TGTGCCAGCAGTTACTCGACTGGGGTGGCTGAAGCTTTCTTT.

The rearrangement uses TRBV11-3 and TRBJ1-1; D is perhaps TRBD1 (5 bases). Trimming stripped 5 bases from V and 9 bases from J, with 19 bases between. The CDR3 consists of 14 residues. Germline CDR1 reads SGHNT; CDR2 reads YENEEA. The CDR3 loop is CASSPPGESEQAFF. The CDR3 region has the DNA TGTGCCAGCAGCCCCCCGGGGGAGTCTGAACAAGCTTTCTTT.

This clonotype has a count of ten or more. CDR3 in DNA: TGTGCCAGCAGCGCGGGGCAGCCGCCCTCCTACGAGCAGTACTTC. It translates to CASSAGQPPSYEQYF. The chain joins TRBV9 to TRBJ2-7, with D possibly called TRBD1 or TRBD2 (5 bases each). The germline V gene has CDR1 SGDLS and CDR2 YYNGEE. Trimming cost V 3 bases and J 0 bases, with 13 bases left between them. This CDR3 is 15 amino acids long.

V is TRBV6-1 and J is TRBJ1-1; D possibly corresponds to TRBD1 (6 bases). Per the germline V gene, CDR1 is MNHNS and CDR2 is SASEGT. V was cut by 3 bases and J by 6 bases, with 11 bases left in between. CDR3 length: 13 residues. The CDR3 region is CASSDQRQAEAFF. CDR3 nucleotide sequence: TGTGCCAGCAGTGACCAGCGACAGGCTGAAGCTTTCTTT.

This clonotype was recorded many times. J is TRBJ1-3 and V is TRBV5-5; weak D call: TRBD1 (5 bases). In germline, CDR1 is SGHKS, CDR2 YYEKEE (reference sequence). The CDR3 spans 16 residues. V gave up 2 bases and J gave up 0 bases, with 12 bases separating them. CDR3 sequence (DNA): TGTGCCAGCAGCTTCCCGACAGATCCCTCTGGAAACACCATATATTTT. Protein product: CASSFPTDPSGNTIYF.

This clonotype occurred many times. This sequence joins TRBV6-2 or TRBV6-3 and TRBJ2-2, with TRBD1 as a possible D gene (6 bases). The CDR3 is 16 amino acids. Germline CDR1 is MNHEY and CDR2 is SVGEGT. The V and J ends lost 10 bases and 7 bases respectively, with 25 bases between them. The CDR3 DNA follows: TGTGCCATCCCAGCCGCCTATACAGGGAGTGGCGGGGAGCTGTTTTTT. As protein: CAIPAAYTGSGGELFF.

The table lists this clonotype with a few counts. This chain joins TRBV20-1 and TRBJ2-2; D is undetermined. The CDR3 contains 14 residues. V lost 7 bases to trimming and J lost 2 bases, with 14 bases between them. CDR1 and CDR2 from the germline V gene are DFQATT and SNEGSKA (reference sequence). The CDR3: CSVYEESNTGELFF. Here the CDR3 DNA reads TGCAGTGTTTACGAGGAGAGCAACACCGGGGAGCTGTTTTTT.

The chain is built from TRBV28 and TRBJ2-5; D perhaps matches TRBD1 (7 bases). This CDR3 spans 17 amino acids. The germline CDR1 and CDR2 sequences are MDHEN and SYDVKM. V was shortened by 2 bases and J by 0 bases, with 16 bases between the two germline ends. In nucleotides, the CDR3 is TGTGCCAGCAGTTTAAGGACTATGACAGGGTACCAAGAGACCCAGTACTTC. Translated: CASSLRTMTGYQETQYF.

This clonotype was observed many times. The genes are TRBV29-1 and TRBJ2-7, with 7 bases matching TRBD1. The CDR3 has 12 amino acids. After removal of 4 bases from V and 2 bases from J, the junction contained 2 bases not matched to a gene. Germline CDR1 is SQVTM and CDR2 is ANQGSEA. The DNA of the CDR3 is TGCAGCGTTGGACAGGGAACCTACGAGCAGTACTTC. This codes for CSVGQGTYEQYF.

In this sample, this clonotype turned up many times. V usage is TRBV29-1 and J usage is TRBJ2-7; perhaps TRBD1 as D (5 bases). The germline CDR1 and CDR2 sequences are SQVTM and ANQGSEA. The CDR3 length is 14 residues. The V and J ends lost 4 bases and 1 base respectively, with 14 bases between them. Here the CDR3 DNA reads TGCAGCGTTGTAGGCAGGGCATGGTCCTACGAGCAGTACTTC. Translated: CSVVGRAWSYEQYF.

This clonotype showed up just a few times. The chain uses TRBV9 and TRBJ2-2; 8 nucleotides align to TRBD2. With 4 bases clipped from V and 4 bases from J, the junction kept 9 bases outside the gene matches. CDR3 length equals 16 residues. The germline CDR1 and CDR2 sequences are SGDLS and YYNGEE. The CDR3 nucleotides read TGTGCCAGCAGCATTCATAGCGGGGCGGGCACCGGGGAGCTGTTTTTT. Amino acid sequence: CASSIHSGAGTGELFF.